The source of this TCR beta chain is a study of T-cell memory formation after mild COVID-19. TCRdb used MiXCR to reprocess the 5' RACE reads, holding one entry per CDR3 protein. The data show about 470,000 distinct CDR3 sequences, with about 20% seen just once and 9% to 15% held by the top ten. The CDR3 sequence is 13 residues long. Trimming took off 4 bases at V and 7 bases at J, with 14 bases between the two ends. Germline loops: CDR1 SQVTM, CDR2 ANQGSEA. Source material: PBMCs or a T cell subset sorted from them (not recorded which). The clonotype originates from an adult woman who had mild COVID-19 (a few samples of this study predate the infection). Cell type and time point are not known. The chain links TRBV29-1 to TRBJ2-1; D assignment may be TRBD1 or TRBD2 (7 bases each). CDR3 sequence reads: CSVVQGGKNEQFF. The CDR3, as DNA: TGCAGCGTTGTTCAGGGGGGGAAGAATGAGCAGTTCTTC.